This T cell receptor (beta chain) emerged from a study of shared clonotypes between healthy human individuals. TCRdb's copy holds only in-frame clones and misses some; the assay was immunoSEQ multiplex PCR. The table records around 1.1 million clones, approximately 75% of them present only once. Ten or more counts support this clone. V lost 0 bases to trimming and J lost 0 bases, with 3 bases between them. CDR3 length equals 13 residues. Germline CDR1 is SGHTS and CDR2 is YDEGEE. The rearrangement uses TRBV5-8 and TRBJ1-1; D not resolved. This receptor was taken from a man aged 18 to 30 in good health. Some clones in this sample may be carry-over from other donors' samples. Input material: memory CD4+ T cells from PBMCs. The subset: CD45RA-negative fraction. The CDR3 coding sequence is TGTGCCAGCAGCTTGGCGCTGAACACTGAAGCTTTCTTT. The encoded protein is CASSLALNTEAFF.